Shown below are 26 T cell receptor beta chains from a single sample sequenced in a study of cytomegalovirus exposure and HLA in healthy donors. PCR employed 60 Vbeta and 13 Jbeta primers. Sequencing was performed with immunoSEQ multiplex PCR; in TCRdb, only in-frame clones are kept and a portion is missing. The table shows roughly 140,000 clones, with 80% occurring only once. The sample was PBMCs. These receptors all come from a man aged 25-45 years in good health and CMV-seronegative.

J is TRBJ1-3 and V is TRBV5-1; 9 nucleotides agree with TRBD1. This CDR3 contains 15 residues. V shed 3 bases, J shed 3 bases, and the junction held 4 bases outside the gene matches. Germline lookup yields CDR1 SGHRS and CDR2 YFSETQ. This chain's CDR3 is CASSSQGADGNTIYF. For the CDR3, the DNA is TGCGCCAGCAGCTCACAGGGGGCGGATGGAAACACCATATATTTT.

This chain links TRBV11-2 with TRBJ2-1, with a possible D match to TRBD1 (5 bases). The CDR3 consists of 16 residues. The V gene's germline CDR1 is SGHAT and CDR2 FQNNGV. V was trimmed by 5 bases and J by 4 bases, leaving 18 bases between them. The CDR3 nucleotides are TGTGCCAGCAGCCAAATCGATCGGACACCTTACAATGAGCAGTTCTTC. Translated, it gives CASSQIDRTPYNEQFF. Using reference TRBV11-2 and TRBJ2-1 for the parts outside the CDR3, the full variable domain is EAGVAQSPRYKIIEKRQSVAFWCNPISGHATLYWYQQILGQGPKLLIQFQNNGVVDDSQLPKDRFSAERLKGVDSTLKIQPAKLEDSAVYLCASSQIDRTPYNEQFFGPGTRLTVL.

The V gene is TRBV18, the J gene TRBJ2-7, with 7 bases identical to TRBD2. V shed 0 bases, J shed 0 bases, and the junction held 2 bases outside the gene matches. This CDR3 is 15 amino acids long. Germline loops: CDR1 KGHSH, CDR2 LQKENI. CDR3 protein: CASSPPGTTSYEQYF. CDR3 DNA sequence: TGTGCCAGCTCACCACCAGGGACTACCTCCTACGAGCAGTACTTC.

The chain has TRBV9 and TRBJ2-3; 10 bases agree with TRBD2. Germline V CDR1 and CDR2: SGDLS, YYNGEE. Trimming removed 3 bases from V and 1 base from J; junction bases left unmatched: 5. The CDR3 is 16 amino acids. The CDR3 reads CASSGLAGVGTDTQYF. The CDR3 DNA reads TGTGCCAGCAGCGGGCTAGCGGGAGTCGGCACAGATACGCAGTATTTT.

Only a few counts were recorded for this clone. The rearrangement uses TRBV6-6 and TRBJ1-2; 9 bases align to TRBD1. Germline loops: CDR1 MNHNY, CDR2 SVGAGI (reference sequence). The CDR3 covers 13 residues. The V gene end was trimmed by 7 bases and the J gene end by 4 bases; junction bases not matched to a gene: 4. The CDR3 DNA reads as TGTGCCAGCACCCCGGACAGGGGCTATGGCTACACCTTC. This translates into CASTPDRGYGYTF.

The chain recombines TRBV19 with TRBJ2-5; 8 nucleotides line up with TRBD2. CDR1 and CDR2 (germline): LNHDA, SQIVND (reference sequence). This CDR3 region has 15 residues. The V gene end was trimmed by 3 bases and the J gene end by 5 bases; junction bases not matched to a gene: 8. This CDR3 is CASSIGPAGVETQYF. DNA of the CDR3: TGTGCCAGTAGTATTGGACCAGCGGGAGTGGAGACCCAGTACTTC.

The V gene is TRBV5-1, the J gene TRBJ2-5, with 7 bases identical to TRBD1. The V gene's germline CDR1 is SGHRS and CDR2 YFSETQ. V gave up 0 bases and J gave up 2 bases; unmatched junction bases: 4. The CDR3 totals 15 residues. CDR3 DNA sequence: TGCGCCAGCAGCTTGGTTAGCAGGGGGCAAGAGACCCAGTACTTC. Its protein is CASSLVSRGQETQYF.

The chain couples TRBV6-6 to TRBJ2-1; D is perhaps TRBD1 (5 bases). Germline V gene sequence: CDR1 MNHNY, CDR2 SVGAGI (reference sequence). The CDR3 runs to 15 residues. Trimming removed 5 bases from V and 3 bases from J, with 14 bases in between. CDR3 residues: CASSPPRTRYNEQFF. CDR3 sequence (DNA): TGTGCCAGCAGTCCTCCTCGGACACGCTACAATGAGCAGTTCTTC.

This chain's CDR3 is CASSSYSGGLSYEQYF. The CDR3 nucleotides read TGTGCCAGCAGTTCCTATAGCGGGGGGCTGTCCTACGAGCAGTACTTC. The chain couples TRBV6-5 to TRBJ2-7, with 10 bases fitting TRBD2. Germline CDR1 is MNHEY and CDR2 is SVGAGI. The CDR3 has 16 residues. Losses at the gene ends were 4 bases for V and 1 base for J; bases not matched to a gene: 7.

In its sample, this clone was seen once. V is TRBV4-1 and J is TRBJ2-2; D is uncertain. Germline V CDR1 and CDR2: MGHRA, YSYEKL. The CDR3 consists of 20 residues. Trimming took 1 base from V and 0 from J, leaving 21 bases between them. The CDR3 DNA sequence: TGCGCCAGCAGCCAAGGAAGGCAAGTGAGCGAAATTACGAACACCGGGGAGCTGTTTTTT. Protein: CASSQGRQVSEITNTGELFF.

The genes are TRBV30 and TRBJ1-4, with D unclear. Trimming removed 2 bases from V and 8 bases from J, with 21 bases in between. Germline values: CDR1 GTSNPN, CDR2 SVGIG (reference sequence). This CDR3 comprises 16 residues. CDR3 protein: CAWSTFGRRVDEKLFF. CDR3 coding DNA: TGTGCCTGGAGTACCTTCGGGAGGAGGGTGGACGAAAAACTGTTTTTT.

The chain joins TRBV4-2 to TRBJ1-4, with D unresolved. Trimming left V 5 bases short and J 1 base short, with 11 bases between. This CDR3 is 15 amino acids long. Germline-derived CDR1 and CDR2 are LGHNA and YNFKEQ. The CDR3 DNA is TGTGCCAGCAGCTCCCACCCAGGAACTAATGAAAAACTGTTTTTT. As protein: CASSSHPGTNEKLFF.

Comments on this clone: Additional DNA sequences in this sample encode the identical CDR3. The chain recombines TRBV2 with TRBJ1-6, with D hard to call. Deletions cut 8 bases from V and 7 bases from J, with 6 bases between. The germline CDR1 and CDR2 sequences are SNHLY and FYNNEI. The CDR3 is 11 residues long. CDR3 bases: TGTGCCAGCTCCCCGAATTCACCCCTCCACTTT. Translation gives CASSPNSPLHF. The full variable domain, its missing parts supplied by reference TRBV2 and TRBJ1-6, is EPEVTQTPSHQVTQMGQEVILRCVPISNHLYFYWYRQILGQKVEFLVSFYNNEISEKSEIFDDQFSVERPDGSNFTLKIRSTKLEDSAMYFCASSPNSPLHFGNGTRLTVT.

This clone was counted only a few times. This chain's CDR3 is CSAGRGDIQYF. The DNA of the CDR3 is TGCAGCGCCGGGCGGGGAGACATTCAGTACTTC. The chain combines TRBV29-1 with TRBJ2-4; possible D gene TRBD2, 6 bases. The CDR3 runs 11 residues. Trimming stripped 7 bases from V and 8 bases from J, with 12 bases between. Germline CDR1 reads SQVTM; CDR2 reads ANQGSEA.

The chain uses TRBV7-9 and TRBJ1-6, with D perhaps matching TRBD1 (5 bases). V shed 2 bases and J shed 9 bases, with 14 bases lying between them. Germline V gene data show CDR1 as SEHNR and CDR2 as FQNEAQ (reference sequence). CDR3 length: 15 residues. The CDR3 here is CASSLTQGSSSPLHF. CDR3 in DNA: TGTGCCAGCAGCTTAACCCAGGGTTCTAGTTCACCCCTCCACTTT.

Points on this clone: Germline is not matched at one junction end, which may reflect a read error. The V call is TRBV27, the J call TRBJ1-5; D is ambiguous. The CDR3 runs 13 residues. Per germline, CDR1 MNHEY and CDR2 SMNVEV (reference sequence). CDR3 region: CASSDLGNQPQNF. CDR3 coding DNA: TGTGCCAGCAGTGACTTAGGCAATCAGCCCCAGAATTTT.

The chain joins TRBV6-6 to TRBJ2-5, with a tentative D call TRBD2 (6 bases). V was pared by 6 bases and J by 4 bases, with 15 bases between. The CDR3 consists of 14 residues. Germline loops: CDR1 MNHNY, CDR2 SVGAGI (reference sequence). CDR3 bases: TGTGCCAGCAGGGCCGGGAGTAGGGGAGAGACCCAGTACTTC. It yields the protein CASRAGSRGETQYF.

The V and J genes are TRBV27 and TRBJ1-6; 10 bases align to TRBD1. Germline loops: CDR1 MNHEY, CDR2 SMNVEV (reference sequence). The V segment lost 6 bases and the J segment 9 bases; nucleotides outside the gene matches: 5. This CDR3 is built from 14 residues. This chain's CDR3 is CASSRQGASSPLHF. The CDR3 region has the DNA TGTGCCAGCAGCCGACAGGGGGCTAGTTCACCCCTCCACTTT.

The V gene is TRBV6-5, the J gene TRBJ1-2; tentatively, D is TRBD1 (6 bases). There are 13 residues in the CDR3. Trimming took 10 bases from V and 8 from J, leaving 20 bases between them. Germline lookup yields CDR1 MNHEY and CDR2 SVGAGI. CDR3 nucleotides: TGTGCCACTAGTTGGGGGCCCGGTGGGGGCTACACCTTC. Residues: CATSWGPGGGYTF.

This chain links TRBV6-1 with TRBJ2-7; 8 nucleotides align to TRBD2. The germline CDR1 and CDR2 sequences are MNHNS and SASEGT. After removal of 4 bases from V and 3 bases from J, the junction contained 8 bases not matched to a gene. This CDR3 has 15 amino acids. For the CDR3, the DNA is TGTGCCAGCAGTGCCCATCCGGGACTAGGCTACGAGCAGTACTTC. Translating gives CASSAHPGLGYEQYF.

This clone was seen once. CDR3 residues: CSVEDVGGTYEQYF. In nucleotides, the CDR3 is TGCAGCGTTGAAGACGTGGGGGGAACCTACGAGCAGTACTTC. The chain uses TRBV29-1 and TRBJ2-7; a possible D gene is TRBD2 (6 bases). Germline CDR1 is SQVTM and CDR2 is ANQGSEA. Trimming shortened V by 0 bases and J by 2 bases, and 11 bases separated the two germline ends. The CDR3 spans 14 residues.

CDR3 in amino acids: CASRTTGGSYGYTF. The CDR3 coding sequence is TGTGCCAGCCGAACGACAGGGGGATCCTATGGCTACACCTTC. V and J are TRBV28 and TRBJ1-2, with 9 bases lining up with TRBD1. CDR1 is MDHEN and CDR2 is SYDVKM in the germline V gene. The length of the CDR3 is 14 residues. Trimming cost V 8 bases and J 4 bases; bases outside gene matches: 8.

V usage is TRBV6-5 and J usage is TRBJ1-1, with 7 nucleotides matching TRBD1. Germline trimming cut 5 bases from V and 4 bases from J; bases unmatched to any gene: 7. This CDR3 spans 14 amino acids. Germline-derived CDR1 and CDR2 are MNHEY and SVGAGI. The CDR3: CASSLQGIGTEAFF. For the CDR3, the DNA is TGTGCCAGCAGTCTACAGGGGATAGGCACTGAAGCTTTCTTT.

This clone has just one count. This chain joins TRBV11-2 and TRBJ2-1; the D gene is possibly TRBD1 (6 bases). This CDR3 comprises 15 residues. The V end was cut by 4 bases, the J end by 5 bases, with 15 bases between. Per the germline V gene, CDR1 is SGHAT and CDR2 is FQNNGV. Written as DNA, the CDR3 is TGTGCCAGCAGCTCCGGACAGAGCTTAAACAATGAGCAGTTCTTC. Translated, it gives CASSSGQSLNNEQFF.

This chain uses TRBV30 with TRBJ2-1, with 14 bases fitting TRBD2. After removal of 0 bases from V and 6 bases from J, the junction contained 7 bases not matched to a gene. In germline, CDR1 is GTSNPN, CDR2 SVGIG (reference sequence). The CDR3 extends over 17 amino acids. CDR3 loop: CAWSVLGLAGVRNEQFF. The CDR3 DNA reads TGTGCCTGGAGTGTACTGGGACTAGCGGGAGTTCGCAATGAGCAGTTCTTC.

The chain couples TRBV19 to TRBJ2-1; TRBD1 matches 10 bases. Germline trimming cut 4 bases from V and 8 bases from J; bases unmatched to any gene: 11. This CDR3 comprises 16 residues. The germline gives CDR1 LNHDA, CDR2 SQIVND (reference sequence). The CDR3 here is CASSKAVGTGVYEQFF. The CDR3 DNA reads TGTGCCAGTAGTAAGGCGGTGGGGACAGGGGTCTATGAGCAGTTCTTC.